This T cell receptor (beta chain) derives from a study of identical twins. Findings and limits, study-wide: Twin pairs' shared out-of-frame alpha sequences were enriched in low generation probability. Modelling approaches yielded underestimates of out-of-frame TCR alpha sharing between monozygotic twins. Diverse VJ usage suggested most zero-insertion clonotypes were not invariant T cells.

Unique molecular identifiers were present on the cDNA, and a universal primer site came from template switching. MiXCR, run by TCRdb on the 5' RACE reads, gives a single entry per CDR3 protein. This sample carries about 530,000 distinct CDR3 sequences, approximately 20% of them seen once, and the ten largest clones take about 0.48%. The V gene lost 5 bases and the J gene lost 4 bases, with 5 bases spanning the gap. This CDR3 spans 12 amino acids. Per germline, CDR1 MNHEY and CDR2 SMNVEV (reference sequence). This clonotype was observed many times. Its antigen is unknown. The same specimen was also included in a second study, on yellow fever vaccine responses in identical twins.

What was sequenced was CD4+ T cells sorted from blood. The TCR sequence derives from a woman under 30 in good health. The V call is TRBV27, the J call TRBJ2-2; D is unclear. The CDR3 protein is CASSIGTGELFF. CDR3 DNA: TGTGCCAGCAGTATCGGCACCGGGGAGCTGTTTTTT.